This TCR beta chain was identified during a study of regulatory T cells in long-lasting Graves disease. Regarding the study as a whole: Among persistent patients, a larger number of public clonotypes were shared (about 3,000) than among newly diagnosed patients (about 970).

Specified time point: newly diagnosed GD, antithyroid drugs for less than 3 months. After RNA was extracted from PBMCs, the TCR library was made from it. Concerning this clonotype: What it recognizes is unknown. One junction end does not reproduce the germline sequence, and a read error may be involved.

Per germline, CDR1 LGHNA and CDR2 YSLEER. CDR3 size: 14 residues. For TCR beta, libraries came from iRepertoire HTBI primers and Arm-PCR of CDR3 regions. TCRdb re-derived calls from the multiplex PCR reads in MiXCR, one entry per CDR3 protein. The sample includes a few hundred thousand distinct CDR3 sequences, about 16% of them seen just once. These same data were also listed under a study on T cells in Graves' hyperthyroidism and ophthalmopathy. Turning to that study: It was considered stable Graves' hyperthyroidism when ophthalmopathy did not progress within 18 months. The study based diagnoses on clinical symptoms, serum thyroxine and TRAb, thyroid ultrasound and orbital computed tomography.

This sequence originates from a woman aged 18-29 years with Graves disease. J is TRBJ2-7 and V is TRBV4-3, with 9 nucleotides matching TRBD1. Sequenced here: peripheral blood mononuclear cells (PBMCs), sampled at new diagnosis, from a patient treated with antithyroid drugs. CDR3 sequence (DNA): TGCGCCAACAGCCAACGGACAGGGGAGCGCGAGCAGTACTTC. Translated, it gives CANSQRTGEREQYF.